The 21 T cell receptor beta chains reported below all come from one sample, sequenced in a study of blood T cell repertoires in COVID-19. Sequencing was performed with immunoSEQ multiplex PCR; in TCRdb, only in-frame clones are kept and a portion is missing. The data contain tens of thousands of clones, more than 80% of them singletons. What was sequenced was peripheral blood. The receptor set was obtained from a man over 45 with COVID-19, enrolled during active disease.

The chain recombines TRBV10-3 with TRBJ2-3, with 7 bases identical to TRBD2. This CDR3 is 15 amino acids long. Germline V gives CDR1 ENHRY, CDR2 SYGVKD. The J segment lost 1 base and the V segment lost 5 bases, leaving 6 bases of the junction unmatched. CDR3 nucleotides: TGTGCCATCAGTACACATGCGGGGGGCACAGATACGCAGTATTTT. Its protein product is CAISTHAGGTDTQYF.

This clone was recorded once. The chain is built from TRBV3-1 (or the pseudogene TRBV3-2) and TRBJ1-3; 9 bases align to TRBD1. V shed 4 bases and J 7 bases; nucleotides not matched to a gene: 5. This CDR3 has 14 amino acids. Germline assignment: CDR1 LGHDT and CDR2 YNNKEL (reference sequence). Written as DNA, the CDR3 is TGTGCCAGCAGCCCCACAGGGGGCAGGAACACCATATATTTT. As protein: CASSPTGGRNTIYF.

V and J are TRBV4-2 and TRBJ1-2, with 7 bases aligning to TRBD1. J was trimmed by 4 bases and V by 1 base; bases with no gene match: 9. In germline, CDR1 is LGHNA, CDR2 YNFKEQ. The CDR3 runs 16 residues. In DNA form, the CDR3 reads TGTGCCAGCAGCCAAGCCACAGGGGCGCGGATCTATGGCTACACCTTC. It codes for CASSQATGARIYGYTF.

This clone was counted only a few times. The rearrangement joins TRBV2 to TRBJ1-5; 10 bases agree with TRBD1. This CDR3 has 15 residues. CDR1 SNHLY and CDR2 FYNNEI come from the germline V gene. The V segment lost 6 bases and the J segment 6 bases; nucleotides outside the gene matches: 8. The CDR3 spells CASRGTGVVSQPQHF. Written as DNA, the CDR3 is TGTGCCAGCAGGGGGACAGGGGTGGTTAGTCAGCCCCAGCATTTT. The complete variable domain, with remaining parts taken from reference TRBV2 and TRBJ1-5, reads EPEVTQTPSHQVTQMGQEVILRCVPISNHLYFYWYRQILGQKVEFLVSFYNNEISEKSEIFDDQFSVERPDGSNFTLKIRSTKLEDSAMYFCASRGTGVVSQPQHFGDGTRLSIL.

This chain connects TRBV5-4 to TRBJ1-2, with unresolved D. The length of the CDR3 is 13 residues. Germline V lookup: CDR1 SGHNT, CDR2 YYREEE (reference sequence). Trimming cost V 0 bases and J 3 bases, with 6 bases left between them. The DNA for the CDR3 is TGTGCCAGCAGCTTGGTCCGGGACTATGGCTACACCTTC. It yields the protein CASSLVRDYGYTF. The variable domain in full, with the rest retrieved from reference TRBV5-4 and TRBJ1-2, is ETGVTQSPTHLIKTRGQQVTLRCSSQSGHNTVSWYQQALGQGPQFIFQYYREEENGRGNFPPRFSGLQFPNYSSELNVNALELDDSALYLCASSLVRDYGYTFGSGTRLTVV.

The chain is built from TRBV5-6 and TRBJ1-3; D call uncertain. Germline loops: CDR1 SGHDT, CDR2 YYEEEE. The V end lost 4 bases, the J end lost 0 bases, and 14 bases lay between the germline ends. The CDR3 covers 16 residues. CDR3 loop: CASSPNGKGSGNTIYF. Here the CDR3 DNA reads TGTGCCAGCAGCCCCAACGGGAAGGGCTCTGGAAACACCATATATTTT.

The CDR3 DNA follows: TGCGCCAGCAGCTTGGACGGGACAGGGATAGATACGCAGTATTTT. This codes for CASSLDGTGIDTQYF. The chain couples TRBV5-1 to TRBJ2-3, with 9 bases that match TRBD1. J lost 5 bases, V lost 0 bases, and 4 bases had no gene match. Germline CDR1 and CDR2: SGHRS and YFSETQ. The CDR3 extends over 15 amino acids.

The gene calls are TRBV4-1 and TRBJ2-5; 8 nucleotides align to TRBD1. V was pared by 3 bases and J by 4 bases, with 10 bases of the junction left unmatched. Germline loops: CDR1 MGHRA, CDR2 YSYEKL. The CDR3 totals 16 residues. CDR3: CASSQGAQGASETQYF. The CDR3 DNA is TGCGCCAGCAGCCAGGGGGCCCAGGGGGCCTCAGAGACCCAGTACTTC.

The chain is built from TRBV6-5 and TRBJ1-6; 8 nucleotides line up with TRBD1. The CDR3 extends over 16 amino acids. Losses at the gene ends were 4 bases for V and 7 bases for J; bases not matched to a gene: 9. The germline V gene has CDR1 MNHEY and CDR2 SVGAGI. In nucleotides, the CDR3 is TGTGCCAGCAGTTTCAACAGGGGGTTCACCAATTCACCCCTCCACTTT. This encodes CASSFNRGFTNSPLHF.

The V and J genes are TRBV10-3 and TRBJ1-2; D call uncertain. Germline-derived CDR1 and CDR2 are ENHRY and SYGVKD. With 4 bases removed from V and 4 bases from J, the gap between germline ends came to 13 bases. The CDR3 is 14 amino acids. CDR3 nucleotide sequence: TGTGCCATCAGTGTCGAGGCGGCCCCCTATGGCTACACCTTC. Its protein is CAISVEAAPYGYTF.

This sequence joins TRBV28 and TRBJ1-1, with D hard to call. The length of the CDR3 is 14 residues. Germline CDR1 and CDR2: MDHEN and SYDVKM. V lost 4 bases to trimming and J lost 1 base, with 10 bases between them. CDR3 loop: CASSSNAGNTEAFF. CDR3 sequence (DNA): TGTGCCAGCAGTTCAAATGCAGGGAACACTGAAGCTTTCTTT. Variable domain in full (rest from reference TRBV28 and TRBJ1-1): DVKVTQSSRYLVKRTGEKVFLECVQDMDHENMFWYRQDPGLGLRLIYFSYDVKMKEKGDIPEGYSVSREKKERFSLILESASTNQTSMYLCASSSNAGNTEAFFGQGTRLTVV.

The count of this clone is one. The CDR3 here is CASSGTGGRSIGSPLHF. The CDR3 region has the DNA TGTGCCAGCAGCGGGACAGGGGGCCGTAGTATAGGTTCACCCCTCCACTTT. The J gene is TRBJ1-6, the V gene TRBV3-1 (or the pseudogene TRBV3-2); 12 bases agree with TRBD1. The trim removed 5 bases at V and 9 bases at J, leaving 11 bases unmatched. The CDR3 is 17 amino acids. CDR1 is LGHDT, CDR2 YNNKEL, per germline (reference sequence).

The genes are TRBV6-6 and TRBJ1-1, with 7 bases identical to TRBD1. The CDR3 has 16 residues. V was clipped by 5 bases and J by 6 bases; unmatched bases: 15. Germline V gene sequence: CDR1 MNHNY, CDR2 SVGAGI (reference sequence). The CDR3 coding sequence is TGTGCCAGCAGTCGCTCAGGGGGTAGCGCCTCTGCTGAAGCTTTCTTT. Protein product: CASSRSGGSASAEAFF.

The gene calls are TRBV19 and TRBJ1-5; D might be TRBD1 (5 bases). V lost 2 bases and J 3 bases, leaving 8 bases between the germline ends. The CDR3 is made up of 14 amino acids. Germline V lookup: CDR1 LNHDA, CDR2 SQIVND (reference sequence). This chain's CDR3 is CASSIRTFNQPQHF. The DNA for the CDR3 is TGTGCCAGTAGTATAAGGACATTCAATCAGCCCCAGCATTTT.

The genes are TRBV30 and TRBJ1-2; 9 nucleotides align to TRBD1. The CDR3 sequence is 13 residues long. With V trimmed by 3 bases and J by 3 bases, 2 bases remained unmatched. CDR1 and CDR2 from the germline V gene are GTSNPN and SVGIG (reference sequence). Here the CDR3 reads CAWRTGGDYGYTF. For the CDR3, the DNA is TGTGCCTGGAGGACAGGGGGTGACTATGGCTACACCTTC.

The rearrangement links TRBV6-5 to TRBJ2-2, with 9 bases aligning to TRBD2. V dropped 7 bases and J dropped 4; count of bases not matched to a gene: 7. The CDR3 is 15 residues long. Germline V gene data show CDR1 as MNHEY and CDR2 as SVGAGI. The CDR3 here is CASKRSGGLTGELFF. DNA of the CDR3: TGTGCCAGCAAAAGGAGCGGGGGGCTCACCGGGGAGCTGTTTTTT.

This sequence joins TRBV5-4 and TRBJ1-2; 9 bases are shared with TRBD1. The germline V gene encodes CDR1 SGHNT and CDR2 YYREEE (reference sequence). This CDR3 is 15 amino acids long. The trim removed 0 bases at V and 8 bases at J, leaving 8 bases unmatched. The CDR3 DNA is TGTGCCAGCAGCTTGGAGAGGGACAGGGTAGAAGGCTACACCTTC. Encoded protein: CASSLERDRVEGYTF.

The chain employs TRBV5-1 and TRBJ2-1; 7 bases match TRBD2. With V trimmed by 0 bases and J by 9 bases, 6 bases remained unmatched. Germline lookup yields CDR1 SGHRS and CDR2 YFSETQ. The CDR3 is 14 amino acids. The CDR3 loop reads CASSLVRGWSEQFF. The CDR3 DNA follows: TGCGCCAGCAGCTTGGTGCGGGGGTGGAGTGAGCAGTTCTTC. Full variable domain (rest looked up from reference TRBV5-1 and TRBJ2-1): KAGVTQTPRYLIKTRGQQVTLSCSPISGHRSVSWYQQTPGQGLQFLFEYFSETQRNKGNFPGRFSGRQFSNSRSEMNVSTLELGDSALYLCASSLVRGWSEQFFGPGTRLTVL.

The V call is TRBV19, the J call TRBJ1-1; TRBD1 agrees at 7 bases. J was trimmed by 5 bases and V by 5 bases; bases with no gene match: 5. This CDR3 comprises 13 residues. Looked up from germline, CDR1 is LNHDA and CDR2 is SQIVND (reference sequence). The CDR3 region has the DNA TGTGCCAGTAGTCAGGGGGGTCGGACTGAAGCTTTCTTT. As protein: CASSQGGRTEAFF.

A single count supports this clone. The chain has TRBV6-5 and TRBJ1-6; no reliable D call. V lost 2 bases and J 9 bases, leaving 17 bases between the germline ends. The CDR3 totals 16 residues. Germline CDR1 and CDR2: MNHEY and SVGAGI. The CDR3 loop reads CASSYILGGGGSPLHF. The DNA of the CDR3 is TGTGCCAGCAGTTACATTCTCGGTGGTGGTGGTTCACCCCTCCACTTT.

The rearrangement uses TRBV18 and TRBJ2-1; 9 nucleotides align to TRBD2. This CDR3 comprises 16 residues. Germline V gene lookup returns CDR1 KGHSH and CDR2 LQKENI. The V gene end was trimmed by 5 bases and the J gene end by 6 bases; junction bases not matched to a gene: 11. CDR3 sequence reads: CASSSRGGGALNEQFF. CDR3 DNA sequence: TGTGCCAGCTCATCTCGTGGCGGGGGGGCCCTCAATGAGCAGTTCTTC.